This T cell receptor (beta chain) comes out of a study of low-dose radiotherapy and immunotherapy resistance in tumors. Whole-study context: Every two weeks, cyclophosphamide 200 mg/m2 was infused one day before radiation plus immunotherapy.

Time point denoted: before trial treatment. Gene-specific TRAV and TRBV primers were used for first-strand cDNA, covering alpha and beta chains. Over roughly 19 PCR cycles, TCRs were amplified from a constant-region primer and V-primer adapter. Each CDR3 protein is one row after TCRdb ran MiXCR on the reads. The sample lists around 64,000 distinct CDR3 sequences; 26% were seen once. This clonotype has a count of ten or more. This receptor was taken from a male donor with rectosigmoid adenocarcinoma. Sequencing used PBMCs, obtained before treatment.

This CDR3 reads CASSLFEGRSLNTEAFF. The DNA of the CDR3 is TGTGCCAGCAGCTTATTCGAGGGGCGAAGCCTGAACACTGAAGCTTTCTTT. The chain links TRBV7-9 to TRBJ1-1, with D possibly matching TRBD1 (5 bases). The CDR3 loop spans 17 amino acids. The V and J ends lost 2 bases and 0 bases respectively, with 16 bases between them. CDR1 SEHNR and CDR2 FQNEAQ come from the germline V gene (reference sequence).